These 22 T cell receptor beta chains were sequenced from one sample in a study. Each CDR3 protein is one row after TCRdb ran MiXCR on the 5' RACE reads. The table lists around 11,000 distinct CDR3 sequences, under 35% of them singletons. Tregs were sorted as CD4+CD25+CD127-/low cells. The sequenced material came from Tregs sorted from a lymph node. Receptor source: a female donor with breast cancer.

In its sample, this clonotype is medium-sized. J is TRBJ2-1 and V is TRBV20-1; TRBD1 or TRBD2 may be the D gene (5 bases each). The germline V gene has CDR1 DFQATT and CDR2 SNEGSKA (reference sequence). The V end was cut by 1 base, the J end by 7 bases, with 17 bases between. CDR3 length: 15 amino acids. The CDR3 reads CSARVGTRGMNEQFF. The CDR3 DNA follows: TGCAGTGCTAGAGTGGGGACCAGAGGGATGAATGAGCAGTTCTTC.

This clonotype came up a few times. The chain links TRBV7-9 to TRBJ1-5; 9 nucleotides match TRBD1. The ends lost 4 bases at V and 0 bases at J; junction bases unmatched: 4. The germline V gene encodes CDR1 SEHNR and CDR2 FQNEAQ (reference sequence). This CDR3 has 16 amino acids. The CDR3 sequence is CASSWGTGNSNQPQHF. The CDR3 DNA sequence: TGTGCCAGCAGCTGGGGGACAGGGAATAGCAATCAGCCCCAGCATTTT.

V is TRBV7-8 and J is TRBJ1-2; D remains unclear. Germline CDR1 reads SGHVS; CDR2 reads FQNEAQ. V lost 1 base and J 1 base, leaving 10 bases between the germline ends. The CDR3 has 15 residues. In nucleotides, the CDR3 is TGTGCCAGCAGCTTAGGGCACACACGTAACTATGGCTACACCTTC. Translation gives CASSLGHTRNYGYTF.

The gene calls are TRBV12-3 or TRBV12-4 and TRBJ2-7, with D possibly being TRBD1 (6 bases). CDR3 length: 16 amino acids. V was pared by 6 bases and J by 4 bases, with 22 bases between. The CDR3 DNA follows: TGTGCCAGCAGCGGTTGGTCCGGGACATGGACATACGAGCAGTACTTC. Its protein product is CASSGWSGTWTYEQYF.

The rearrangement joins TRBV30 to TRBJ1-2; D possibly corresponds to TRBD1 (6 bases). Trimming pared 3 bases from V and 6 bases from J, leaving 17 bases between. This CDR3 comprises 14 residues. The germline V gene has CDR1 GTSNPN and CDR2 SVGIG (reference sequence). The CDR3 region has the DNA TGTGCCTGGAGGGAATCCGGGACAATCGATGGCTACACCTTC. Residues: CAWRESGTIDGYTF.

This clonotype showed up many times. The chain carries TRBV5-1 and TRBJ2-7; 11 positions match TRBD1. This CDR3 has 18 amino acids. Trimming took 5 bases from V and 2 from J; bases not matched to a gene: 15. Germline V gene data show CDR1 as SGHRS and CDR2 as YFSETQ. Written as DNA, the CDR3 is TGCGCCAGCAGTAGATATGCCGGGACAGGGGGGTCAGCCTACGAGCAGTACTTC. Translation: CASSRYAGTGGSAYEQYF.

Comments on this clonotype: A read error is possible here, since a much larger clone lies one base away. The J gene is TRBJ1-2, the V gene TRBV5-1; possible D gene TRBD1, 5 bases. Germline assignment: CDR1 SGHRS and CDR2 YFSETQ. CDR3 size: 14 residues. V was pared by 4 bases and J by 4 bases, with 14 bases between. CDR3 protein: CASSRDPLAYGYTF. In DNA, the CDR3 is TGCGCCAGCAGCCGGGACCCCTTGGCCTATGGCTACACCTTC.

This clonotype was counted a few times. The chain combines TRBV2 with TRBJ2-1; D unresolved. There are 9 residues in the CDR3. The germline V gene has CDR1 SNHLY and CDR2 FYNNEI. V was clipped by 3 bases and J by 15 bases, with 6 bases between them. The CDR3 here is CASSDLGFF. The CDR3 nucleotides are TGTGCCAGCAGTGATCTGGGGTTCTTC.

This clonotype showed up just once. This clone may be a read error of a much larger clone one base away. In nucleotides, the CDR3 is TGTGCCAGCAGTGAAGGGTCACTAGCGGGAGGGGATGAGCAGTTCTTC. This encodes CASSEGSLAGGDEQFF. The chain combines TRBV25-1 with TRBJ2-1; 13 bases map to TRBD2. The germline V gene has CDR1 MGHDK and CDR2 SYGVNS. J was trimmed by 8 bases and V by 2 bases; bases with no gene match: 6. CDR3 length equals 16 residues.

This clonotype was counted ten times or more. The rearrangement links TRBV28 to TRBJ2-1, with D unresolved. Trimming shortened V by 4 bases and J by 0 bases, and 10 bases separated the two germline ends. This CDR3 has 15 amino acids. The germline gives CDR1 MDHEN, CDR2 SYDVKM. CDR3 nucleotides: TGTGCCAGCAGTTCGGACCCAAGCTCCTACAATGAGCAGTTCTTC. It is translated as CASSSDPSSYNEQFF.

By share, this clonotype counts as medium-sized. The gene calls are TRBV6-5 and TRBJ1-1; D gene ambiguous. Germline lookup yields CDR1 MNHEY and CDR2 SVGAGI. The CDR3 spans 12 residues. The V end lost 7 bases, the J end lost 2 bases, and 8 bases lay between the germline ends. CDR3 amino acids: CASMRGNTEAFF. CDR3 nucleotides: TGTGCCAGCATGCGGGGAAACACTGAAGCTTTCTTT.

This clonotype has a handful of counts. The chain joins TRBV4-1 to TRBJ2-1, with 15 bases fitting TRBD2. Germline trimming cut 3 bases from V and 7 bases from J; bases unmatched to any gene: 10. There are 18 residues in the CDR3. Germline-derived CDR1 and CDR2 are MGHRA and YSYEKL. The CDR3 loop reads CASSHIDLGLAGGNEQFF. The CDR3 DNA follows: TGCGCCAGCAGCCATATAGATCTGGGACTAGCGGGGGGAAATGAGCAGTTCTTC.

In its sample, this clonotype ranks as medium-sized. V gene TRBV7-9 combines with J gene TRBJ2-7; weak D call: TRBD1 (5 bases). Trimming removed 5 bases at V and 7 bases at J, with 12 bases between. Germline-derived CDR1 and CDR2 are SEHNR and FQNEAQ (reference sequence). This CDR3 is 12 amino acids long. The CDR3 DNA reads TGTGCCAGCAGCCCCCAAAGGGGAGAGCAGTACTTC. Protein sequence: CASSPQRGEQYF.

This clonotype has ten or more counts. The CDR3 nucleotides are TGTGCCAGCAGTTACCCCGGACAGCCGAACACTGAAGCTTTCTTT. Translated, it gives CASSYPGQPNTEAFF. V gene TRBV6-5 combines with J gene TRBJ1-1; tentative D call: TRBD1 (6 bases). This CDR3 is 15 amino acids long. Trimming left V 2 bases short and J 1 base short, with 11 bases between. Per germline, CDR1 MNHEY and CDR2 SVGAGI.

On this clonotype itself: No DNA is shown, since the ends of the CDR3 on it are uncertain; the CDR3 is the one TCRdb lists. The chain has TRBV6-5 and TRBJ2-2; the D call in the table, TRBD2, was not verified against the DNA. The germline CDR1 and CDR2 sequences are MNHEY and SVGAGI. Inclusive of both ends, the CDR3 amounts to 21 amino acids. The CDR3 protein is CASSSSSGQRWETQYFGELFF.

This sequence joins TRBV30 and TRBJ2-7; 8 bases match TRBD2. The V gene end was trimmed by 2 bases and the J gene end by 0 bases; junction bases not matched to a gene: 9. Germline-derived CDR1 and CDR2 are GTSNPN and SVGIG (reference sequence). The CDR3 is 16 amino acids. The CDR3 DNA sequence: TGTGCCTGGAGTTCGGGTGCGGGAGGTTACTCCTACGAGCAGTACTTC. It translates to CAWSSGAGGYSYEQYF.

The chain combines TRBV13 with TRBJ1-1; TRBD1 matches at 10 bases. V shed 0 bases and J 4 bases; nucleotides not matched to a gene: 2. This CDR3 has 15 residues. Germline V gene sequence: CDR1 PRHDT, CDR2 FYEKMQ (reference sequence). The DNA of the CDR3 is TGTGCCAGCAGCTTAGGTAGGACAGGGGGCACTGAAGCTTTCTTT. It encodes CASSLGRTGGTEAFF.

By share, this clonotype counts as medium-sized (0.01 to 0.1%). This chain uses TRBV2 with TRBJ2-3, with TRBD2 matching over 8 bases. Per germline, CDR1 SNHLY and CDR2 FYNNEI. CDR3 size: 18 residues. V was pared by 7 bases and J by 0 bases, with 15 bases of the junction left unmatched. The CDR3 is CASTWSSHSGTSTDTQYF. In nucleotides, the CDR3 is TGTGCCAGCACCTGGTCCTCTCATAGCGGGACGAGCACAGATACGCAGTATTTT.

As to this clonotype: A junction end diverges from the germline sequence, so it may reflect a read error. CDR3 nucleotide sequence: TGTGCCAGCAGCCCAACAGCAGGAGAGCGCCTTTTTAATGAGCAGCTCTTC. Amino acids: CASSPTAGERLFNEQLF. This chain links TRBV7-9 with TRBJ2-1; D unresolved. The CDR3 is 17 residues long. In germline, CDR1 is SEHNR, CDR2 FQNEAQ (reference sequence).

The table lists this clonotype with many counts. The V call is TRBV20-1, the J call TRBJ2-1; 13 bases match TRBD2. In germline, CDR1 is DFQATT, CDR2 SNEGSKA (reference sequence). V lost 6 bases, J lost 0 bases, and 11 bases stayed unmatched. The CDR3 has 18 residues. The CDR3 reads CSAEGGTSGASSYNEQFF. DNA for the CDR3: TGCAGTGCAGAAGGAGGGACTAGCGGGGCCAGCTCCTACAATGAGCAGTTCTTC.

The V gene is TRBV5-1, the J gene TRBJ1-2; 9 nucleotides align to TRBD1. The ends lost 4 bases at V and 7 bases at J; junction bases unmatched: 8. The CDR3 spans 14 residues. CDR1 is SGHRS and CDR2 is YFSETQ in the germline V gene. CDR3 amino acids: CASSVDRGTSGYTF. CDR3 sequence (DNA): TGCGCCAGCAGCGTGGACAGGGGCACATCTGGCTACACCTTC.

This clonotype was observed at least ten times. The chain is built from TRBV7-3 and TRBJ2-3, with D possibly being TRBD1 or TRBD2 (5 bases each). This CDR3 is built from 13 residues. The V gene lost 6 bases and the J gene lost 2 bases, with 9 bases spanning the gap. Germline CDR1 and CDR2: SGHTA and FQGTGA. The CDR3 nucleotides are TGTGCCAGCAGGGGGGAAGCCACAGATACGCAGTATTTT. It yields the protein CASRGEATDTQYF.